This T cell receptor (beta chain) was sequenced in a study of cytomegalovirus exposure and HLA in healthy donors. Regarding the study as a whole: After further analysis at a later stage, roughly 16,000 TCR beta sequences were associated with HLA alleles at 0.05 false discovery rate. Researchers catalogued about 160 TCR beta chains as cytomegalovirus-associated. It was in a later analysis that TCR association rates were seen to vary by HLA locus, highest for DRB1 and lowest for HLA-C.

V gave up 4 bases and J gave up 7 bases; unmatched junction bases: 9. The CDR3 runs to 14 residues. Germline values: CDR1 SQVTM, CDR2 ANQGSEA. Researchers ran the PCR with 60 Vbeta and 13 Jbeta primers. Generated by immunoSEQ multiplex PCR, the TCRdb table keeps only in-frame clones and is missing some. The profile shows about 190,000 clones, around 84% of them singletons. Though probably carrying unrecorded immune exposures, donors were nominally healthy at sampling. In the case of this clone: What it binds is unknown.

The sequence came from a man aged 40-50 years in good health and CMV-seropositive. This chain links TRBV29-1 with TRBJ2-5, with 10 bases that match TRBD2. Source material: PBMCs. CDR3 sequence: CSVVASGSDGTQYF. CDR3 nucleotide sequence: TGCAGCGTTGTGGCTAGCGGGAGTGATGGGACCCAGTACTTC.